Listed below are T cell receptor beta chains from one sample, sequenced in a study of shared clonotypes between healthy human individuals. Profiling relied on immunoSEQ multiplex PCR, and the TCRdb table lists in-frame clones only, not all of them. The data contain hundreds of thousands of clones, 98% of them seen just once; the ten biggest clones take up 0.3%. Sequencing used naive CD8+ T cells sorted from blood. Receptor source: a man between 25 and 39 years old in good health. CDR3s leave out the opening cysteine and the closing phenylalanine or tryptophan. Fields, in order: V gene, J gene, CDR3 protein.

TRBV7-9	TRBJ2-3	ASSLSPRASTDTQY
TRBV19	TRBJ1-1	ATREFMNTEAF
TRBV7-9	TRBJ2-1	ASSLGGLGFEQF
TRBV28	TRBJ1-2	ASSLWGQNNYGYT
TRBV5-4	TRBJ2-1	ASSVGLGGQF
TRBV10-1	TRBJ1-4	ASRIGDRENEKLF
TRBV7-9	TRBJ2-2	ASSPSEGSGRVFGELF
TRBV29-1	TRBJ2-7	SVGASGSSYEQY
TRBV13	TRBJ2-1	ASSFTGGLGGYNEQF
TRBV6-5	TRBJ2-3	ASSLKSPDTQY
TRBV9	TRBJ2-3	ASSATWGVTDTQY
TRBV7-6	TRBJ2-3	ASSLTADTQY
TRBV10-2	TRBJ1-2	ASSEGDVSGYT
TRBV28	TRBJ2-4	ASGSERGKNIQY
TRBV11-2	TRBJ2-1	ASSLVISGGYNEQF
TRBV11-1	TRBJ2-5	ASSHGTGILLQETQY
TRBV14	TRBJ2-7	ASSYAGSRSYEQY
TRBV4-2	TRBJ1-2	ASSQHSQGQVYGYT
TRBV4-3	TRBJ1-2	ASSSRGGPGGYT
TRBV10-3	TRBJ2-7	AITPALSYEQY
TRBV5-1	TRBJ2-7	ASSLLPSGLYEQY
TRBV28	TRBJ1-2	ASRYRDNFLYT
TRBV15	TRBJ1-5	ATNERMGLNQPQH
TRBV4-1	TRBJ2-7	ASSQIATGTGRYEQY
TRBV28	TRBJ2-7	ASSFVTGRRDEQY
TRBV27	TRBJ1-1	ASRMAGGNTEAF
TRBV27	TRBJ1-1	ASRQGRVTEAF
TRBV7-8	TRBJ1-1	ASSLGGENTEAF
TRBV9	TRBJ1-1	ASSARQGLNTEAF
TRBV27	TRBJ1-5	ASSSGRANQPQH
TRBV10-3	TRBJ1-1	AISQGGNTEAF
TRBV7-9	TRBJ2-7	ASGGTSLVNEQY
TRBV5-4	TRBJ2-7	ASSTSGTAYEQY